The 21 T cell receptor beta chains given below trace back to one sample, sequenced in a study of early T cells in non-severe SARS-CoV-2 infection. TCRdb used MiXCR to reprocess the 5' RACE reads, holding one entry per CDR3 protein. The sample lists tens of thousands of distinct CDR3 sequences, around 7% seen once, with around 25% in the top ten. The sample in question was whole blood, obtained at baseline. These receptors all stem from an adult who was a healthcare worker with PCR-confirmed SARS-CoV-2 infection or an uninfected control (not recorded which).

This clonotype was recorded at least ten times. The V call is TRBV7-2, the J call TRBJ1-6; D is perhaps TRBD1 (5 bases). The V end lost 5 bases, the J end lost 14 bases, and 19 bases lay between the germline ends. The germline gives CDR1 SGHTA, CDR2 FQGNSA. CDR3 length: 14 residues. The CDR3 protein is CASSQRRGPSALHF. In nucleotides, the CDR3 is TGTGCCAGCAGCCAAAGGCGGGGACCCTCGGCCCTCCACTTT.

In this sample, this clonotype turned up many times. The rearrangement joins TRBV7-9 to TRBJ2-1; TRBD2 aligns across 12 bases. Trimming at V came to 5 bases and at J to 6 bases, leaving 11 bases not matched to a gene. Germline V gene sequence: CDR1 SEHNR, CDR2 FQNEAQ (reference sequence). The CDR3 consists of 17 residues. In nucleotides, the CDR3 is TGTGCCAGCAGCCCCCAACCGGGACTAGCGGGTTCCAATGAGCAGTTCTTC. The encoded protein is CASSPQPGLAGSNEQFF.

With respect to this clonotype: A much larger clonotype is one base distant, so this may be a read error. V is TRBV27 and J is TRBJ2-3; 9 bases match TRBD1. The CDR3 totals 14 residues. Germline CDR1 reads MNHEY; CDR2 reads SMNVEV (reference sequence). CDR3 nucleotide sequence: TGTGCCAGCACCCCGGGACAGGGCACAGATTCGCAGTATTTT. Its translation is CASTPGQGTDSQYF.

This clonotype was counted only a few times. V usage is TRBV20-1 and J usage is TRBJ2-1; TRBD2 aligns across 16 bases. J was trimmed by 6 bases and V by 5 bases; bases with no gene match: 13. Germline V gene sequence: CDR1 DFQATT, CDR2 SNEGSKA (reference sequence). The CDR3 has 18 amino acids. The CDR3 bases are TGCAGTGCTCGTCCCGGGACTAGCGGGAGGGCCATTAGCAATGAGCAGTTCTTC. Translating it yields CSARPGTSGRAISNEQFF.

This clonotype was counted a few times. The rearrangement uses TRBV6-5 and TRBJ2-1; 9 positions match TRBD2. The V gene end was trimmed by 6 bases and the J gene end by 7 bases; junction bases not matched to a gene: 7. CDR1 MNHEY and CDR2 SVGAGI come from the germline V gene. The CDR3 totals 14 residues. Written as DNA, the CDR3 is TGTGCCAGCAGGGAGCGGGAGGAGGCGAATGAGCAGTTCTTC. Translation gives CASREREEANEQFF.

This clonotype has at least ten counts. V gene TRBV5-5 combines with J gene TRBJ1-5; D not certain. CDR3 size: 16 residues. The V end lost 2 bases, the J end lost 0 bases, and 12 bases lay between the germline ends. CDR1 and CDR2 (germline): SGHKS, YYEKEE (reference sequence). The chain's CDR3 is CASSFGHAYSNQPQHF. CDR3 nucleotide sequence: TGTGCCAGCAGCTTTGGCCACGCCTATAGCAATCAGCCCCAGCATTTT. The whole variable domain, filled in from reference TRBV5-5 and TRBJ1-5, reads DAGVTQSPTHLIKTRGQQVTLRCSPISGHKSVSWYQQVLGQGPQFIFQYYEKEERGRGNFPDRFSARQFPNYSSELNVNALLLGDSALYLCASSFGHAYSNQPQHFGDGTRLSIL.

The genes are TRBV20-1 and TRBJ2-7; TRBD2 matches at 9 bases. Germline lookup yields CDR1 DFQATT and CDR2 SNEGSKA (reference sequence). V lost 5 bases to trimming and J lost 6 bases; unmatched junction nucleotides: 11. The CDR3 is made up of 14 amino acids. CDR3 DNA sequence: TGCAGTGCTTTTAGCGGGAGAATTTACTCCGAGCAGTACTTC. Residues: CSAFSGRIYSEQYF.

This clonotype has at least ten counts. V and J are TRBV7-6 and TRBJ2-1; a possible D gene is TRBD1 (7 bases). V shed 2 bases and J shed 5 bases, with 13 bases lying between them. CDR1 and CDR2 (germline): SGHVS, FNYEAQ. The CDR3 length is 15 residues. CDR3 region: CASSLSRDRHNEQFF. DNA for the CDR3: TGTGCCAGCAGCTTATCGCGGGACAGACACAATGAGCAGTTCTTC.

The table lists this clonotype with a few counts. The CDR3 spells CASSPGVDNQPQHF. The CDR3 DNA sequence: TGTGCCAGCTCACCAGGGGTTGATAATCAGCCCCAGCATTTT. V usage is TRBV18 and J usage is TRBJ1-5; D is ambiguous. Looked up from germline, CDR1 is KGHSH and CDR2 is LQKENI. V lost 2 bases to trimming and J lost 4 bases, with 9 bases between them. The CDR3 is 14 residues long. Full variable domain (remainder filled in from reference TRBV18 and TRBJ1-5): NAGVMQNPRHLVRRRGQEARLRCSPMKGHSHVYWYRQLPEEGLKFMVYLQKENIIDESGMPKERFSAEFPKEGPSILRIQQVVRGDSAAYFCASSPGVDNQPQHFGDGTRLSIL.

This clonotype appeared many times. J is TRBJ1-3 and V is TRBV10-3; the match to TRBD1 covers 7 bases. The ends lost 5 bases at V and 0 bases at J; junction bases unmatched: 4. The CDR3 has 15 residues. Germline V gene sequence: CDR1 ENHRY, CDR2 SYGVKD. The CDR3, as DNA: TGTGCCATCAGTCGGGACAGCTACTCTGGAAACACCATATATTTT. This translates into CAISRDSYSGNTIYF.

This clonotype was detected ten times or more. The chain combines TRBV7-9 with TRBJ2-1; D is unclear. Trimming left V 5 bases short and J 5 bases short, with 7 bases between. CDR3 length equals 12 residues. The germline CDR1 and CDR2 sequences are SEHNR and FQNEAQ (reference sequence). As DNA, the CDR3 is TGTGCCAGCAGCAACTTTAACAATGAGCAGTTCTTC. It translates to CASSNFNNEQFF.

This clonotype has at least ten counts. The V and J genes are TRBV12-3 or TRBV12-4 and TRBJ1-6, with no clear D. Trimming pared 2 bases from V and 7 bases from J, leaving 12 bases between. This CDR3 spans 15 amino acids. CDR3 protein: CASSLSKHGNSPLHF. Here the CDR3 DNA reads TGTGCCAGCAGTTTATCAAAGCACGGGAATTCACCCCTCCACTTT.

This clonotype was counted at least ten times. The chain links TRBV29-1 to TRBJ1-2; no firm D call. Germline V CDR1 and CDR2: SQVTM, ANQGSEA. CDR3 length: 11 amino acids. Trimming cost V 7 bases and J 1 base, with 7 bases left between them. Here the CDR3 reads CSAGDNYGYTF. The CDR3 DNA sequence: TGCAGCGCAGGAGATAACTATGGCTACACCTTC.

CDR3 nucleotides: TGTGCCATCAGTGAGTCAGGATCCTACGAGCAGTACTTC. As protein: CAISESGSYEQYF. This chain uses TRBV10-3 with TRBJ2-7; D uncertain. The germline V and J ends were trimmed by 0 bases and 1 base, with 4 bases remaining between them. CDR1 is ENHRY and CDR2 is SYGVKD in the germline V gene. The CDR3 extends over 13 amino acids.

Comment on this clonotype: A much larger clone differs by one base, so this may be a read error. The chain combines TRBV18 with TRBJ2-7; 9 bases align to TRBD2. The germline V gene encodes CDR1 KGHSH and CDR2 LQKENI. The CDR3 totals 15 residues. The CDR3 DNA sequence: TGTACCAGCTCACACTCGGGACTAGCCCCGTTCGAGCAGTACTTC. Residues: CTSSHSGLAPFEQYF.

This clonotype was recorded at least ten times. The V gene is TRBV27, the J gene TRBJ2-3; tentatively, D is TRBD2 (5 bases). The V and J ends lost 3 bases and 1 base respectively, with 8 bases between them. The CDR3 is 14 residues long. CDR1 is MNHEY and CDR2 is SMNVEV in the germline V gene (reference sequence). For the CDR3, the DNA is TGTGCCAGCAGTTTTGCAGCGGGCACAGATACGCAGTATTTT. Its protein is CASSFAAGTDTQYF.

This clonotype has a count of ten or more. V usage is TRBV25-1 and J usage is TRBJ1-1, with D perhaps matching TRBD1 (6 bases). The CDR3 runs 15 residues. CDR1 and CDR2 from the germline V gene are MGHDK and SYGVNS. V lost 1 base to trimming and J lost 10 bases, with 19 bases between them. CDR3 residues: CASSESQEIGGRAFF. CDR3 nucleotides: TGTGCCAGCAGTGAATCCCAGGAAATAGGGGGTCGAGCTTTCTTT.

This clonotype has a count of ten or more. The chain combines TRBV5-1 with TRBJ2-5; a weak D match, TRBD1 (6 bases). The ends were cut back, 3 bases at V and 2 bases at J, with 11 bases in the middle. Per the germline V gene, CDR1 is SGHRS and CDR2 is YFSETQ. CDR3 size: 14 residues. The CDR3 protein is CASSYQGRQETQYF. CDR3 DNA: TGCGCCAGCAGCTACCAGGGGCGTCAAGAGACCCAGTACTTC. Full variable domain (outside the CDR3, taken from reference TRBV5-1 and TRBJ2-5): KAGVTQTPRYLIKTRGQQVTLSCSPISGHRSVSWYQQTPGQGLQFLFEYFSETQRNKGNFPGRFSGRQFSNSRSEMNVSTLELGDSALYLCASSYQGRQETQYFGPGTRLLVL.

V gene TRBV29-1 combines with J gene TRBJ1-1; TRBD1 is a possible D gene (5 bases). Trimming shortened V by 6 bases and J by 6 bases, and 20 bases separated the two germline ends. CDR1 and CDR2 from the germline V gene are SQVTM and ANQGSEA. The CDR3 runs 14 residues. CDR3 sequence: CSVGESGESAEAFF. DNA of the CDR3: TGCAGCGTCGGGGAGTCGGGGGAGAGCGCTGAAGCTTTCTTT.

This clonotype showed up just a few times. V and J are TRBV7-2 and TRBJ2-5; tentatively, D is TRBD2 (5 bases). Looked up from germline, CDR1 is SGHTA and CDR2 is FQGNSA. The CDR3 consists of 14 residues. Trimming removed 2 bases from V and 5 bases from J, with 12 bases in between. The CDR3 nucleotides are TGTGCCAGCAGCTTAAACGGGATCAAGGAGACCCAGTACTTC. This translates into CASSLNGIKETQYF.

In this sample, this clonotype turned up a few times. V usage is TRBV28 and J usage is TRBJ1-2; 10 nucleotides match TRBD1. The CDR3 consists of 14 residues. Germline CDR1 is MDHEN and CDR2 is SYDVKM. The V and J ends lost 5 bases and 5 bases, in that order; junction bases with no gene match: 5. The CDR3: CASSRDRGEYGYTF. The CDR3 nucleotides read TGTGCCAGCAGTCGGGACAGGGGTGAATATGGCTACACCTTC.